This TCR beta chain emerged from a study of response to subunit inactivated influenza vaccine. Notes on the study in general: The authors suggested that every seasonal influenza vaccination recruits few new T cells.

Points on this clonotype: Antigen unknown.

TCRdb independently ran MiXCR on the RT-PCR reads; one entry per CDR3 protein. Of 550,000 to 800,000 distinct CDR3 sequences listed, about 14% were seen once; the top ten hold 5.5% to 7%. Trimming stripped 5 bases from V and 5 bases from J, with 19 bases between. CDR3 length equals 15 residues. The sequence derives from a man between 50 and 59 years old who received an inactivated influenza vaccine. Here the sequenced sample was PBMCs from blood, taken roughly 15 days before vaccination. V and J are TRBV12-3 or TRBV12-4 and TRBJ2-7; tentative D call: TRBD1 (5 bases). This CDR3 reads CASSPSGAAFNEQYF. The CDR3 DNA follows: TGTGCCAGCAGTCCGAGTGGGGCAGCATTCAACGAGCAGTACTTC.